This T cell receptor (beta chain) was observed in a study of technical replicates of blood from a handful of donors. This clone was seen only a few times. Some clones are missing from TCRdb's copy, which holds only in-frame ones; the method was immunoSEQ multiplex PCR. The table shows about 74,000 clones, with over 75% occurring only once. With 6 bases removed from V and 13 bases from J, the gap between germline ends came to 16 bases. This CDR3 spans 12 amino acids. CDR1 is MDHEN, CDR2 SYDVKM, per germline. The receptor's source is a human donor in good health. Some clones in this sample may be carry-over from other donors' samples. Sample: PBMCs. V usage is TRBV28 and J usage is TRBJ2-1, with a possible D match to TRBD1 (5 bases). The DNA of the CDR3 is TGTGCCAGCAGCCAACGGCAGGGTGGTCAGTTCTTC. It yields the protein CASSQRQGGQFF.